Shown below are 19 T cell receptor beta chains from a single sample sequenced in a study of cytotoxic CD8 clonotypes in ibrutinib-treated CLL. TCRdb's table, derived via immunoSEQ multiplex PCR, lists solely in-frame clones and lacks some. Altogether more than 150,000 clones are present, 72% being singletons, with the ten largest covering 13%. Source: PBMCs, taken after 24 months of ibrutinib treatment. The receptors originated from a human donor with chronic lymphocytic leukemia.

The rearrangement uses TRBV19 and TRBJ2-7; 8 bases agree with TRBD1. J gave up 4 bases and V 9 bases, and 5 bases lay outside the gene matches. CDR1 LNHDA and CDR2 SQIVND come from the germline V gene (reference sequence). CDR3 length equals 12 residues. CDR3 DNA: TGTGCCAGCTCCGGGACAGGATACGAGCAGTACTTC. This encodes CASSGTGYEQYF.

The CDR3 bases are TGTGCCAGCAGCTTGGGGCTAGCGGGAATCACCCAAGAGACCCAGTACTTC. Translation gives CASSLGLAGITQETQYF. V gene TRBV5-4 combines with J gene TRBJ2-5; 9 positions agree with TRBD2. J gave up 1 base and V 0 bases, and 7 bases lay outside the gene matches. Germline-derived CDR1 and CDR2 are SGHNT and YYREEE (reference sequence). CDR3 size: 17 residues.

The V call is TRBV7-9, the J call TRBJ1-5; the D is unclear. The CDR3 is made up of 15 amino acids. Germline lookup yields CDR1 SEHNR and CDR2 FQNEAQ (reference sequence). The germline V and J ends were trimmed by 5 bases and 0 bases, with 11 bases remaining between them. The CDR3: CASSPTGDSNQPQHF. CDR3 nucleotide sequence: TGTGCCAGCAGCCCGACCGGGGATAGCAATCAGCCCCAGCATTTT. The entire variable domain, with the rest obtained from reference TRBV7-9 and TRBJ1-5, is as follows: DTGVSQNPRHKITKRGQNVTFRCDPISEHNRLYWYRQTLGQGPEFLTYFQNEAQLEKSRLLSDRFSAERPKGSFSTLEIQRTEQGDSAMYLCASSPTGDSNQPQHFGDGTRLSIL.

The V call is TRBV2, the J call TRBJ2-7, with D tentatively TRBD1 or TRBD2 (6 bases each). CDR3 length equals 15 residues. Looked up from germline, CDR1 is SNHLY and CDR2 is FYNNEI. V was cut by 2 bases and J by 3 bases, with 14 bases left in between. The CDR3 sequence: CASSEPGARLYEQYF. In DNA, the CDR3 is TGTGCCAGCAGTGAACCGGGGGCGCGTCTCTACGAGCAGTACTTC.

This clone was observed a single time. Here the CDR3 reads CASSRAFPSYEQYF. CDR3 nucleotides: TGTGCCAGCAGCCGTGCCTTCCCTTCCTACGAGCAGTACTTC. The chain employs TRBV14 and TRBJ2-7, with D unclear. CDR3 length equals 14 residues. Germline V gene data show CDR1 as SGHDN and CDR2 as FVKESK. V was shortened by 4 bases and J by 1 base, with 11 bases between the two germline ends.

V usage is TRBV5-6 and J usage is TRBJ2-1, with TRBD2 as a possible D gene (6 bases). V dropped 2 bases and J dropped 9 bases, with 18 bases sitting between them. This CDR3 is built from 15 residues. The V gene's germline CDR1 is SGHDT and CDR2 YYEEEE. Here the CDR3 DNA reads TGTGCCAGCAGCTTTGGTTCCACTAGCATCCGTGAGCAGTTCTTC. The encoded protein is CASSFGSTSIREQFF.

The chain has TRBV4-1 and TRBJ1-2; D gene unclear. The CDR3 spans 16 residues. V gave up 2 bases and J gave up 7 bases, with 20 bases separating them. CDR1 MGHRA and CDR2 YSYEKL come from the germline V gene. CDR3 loop: CASSQIFVGRSSGYTF. CDR3 sequence (DNA): TGCGCCAGCAGCCAAATTTTCGTTGGCCGATCGTCTGGCTACACCTTC.

The rearrangement joins TRBV5-1 to TRBJ1-3; TRBD1 matches 7 bases. V dropped 0 bases and J dropped 1; count of bases not matched to a gene: 4. This CDR3 is built from 16 residues. Germline V gene data show CDR1 as SGHRS and CDR2 as YFSETQ. In nucleotides, the CDR3 is TGCGCCAGCAGCTTGGTGGACAGGATGTCTGGAAACACCATATATTTT. Its translation is CASSLVDRMSGNTIYF. The full variable domain, in which reference TRBV5-1 and TRBJ1-3 provide the parts outside the CDR3, is KAGVTQTPRYLIKTRGQQVTLSCSPISGHRSVSWYQQTPGQGLQFLFEYFSETQRNKGNFPGRFSGRQFSNSRSEMNVSTLELGDSALYLCASSLVDRMSGNTIYFGEGSWLTVV.

The chain is built from TRBV27 and TRBJ1-5; no clear D. CDR1 is MNHEY and CDR2 is SMNVEV in the germline V gene (reference sequence). The V and J ends lost 2 bases and 4 bases respectively, with 6 bases between them. This CDR3 is built from 13 residues. The CDR3 is CASSLQRNQPQHF. The CDR3 DNA reads TGTGCCAGCAGTTTACAGAGGAATCAGCCCCAGCATTTT.

The chain carries TRBV4-1 and TRBJ1-1; D uncertain. Germline CDR1 MGHRA, CDR2 YSYEKL. The CDR3 runs to 14 residues. V dropped 1 base and J dropped 1 base, with 7 bases sitting between them. The CDR3 region has the DNA TGCGCCAGCAGCCAAGTGGCAGAGAACACTGAAGCTTTCTTT. Residues: CASSQVAENTEAFF.

The chain combines TRBV18 with TRBJ2-7; no clear D gene. The germline gives CDR1 KGHSH, CDR2 LQKENI. This CDR3 comprises 14 residues. V lost 6 bases and J lost 7, with 19 bases in between. This CDR3 is CASSEVQRSVEQYF. The DNA of the CDR3 is TGTGCCAGCTCCGAGGTCCAAAGGTCTGTTGAGCAGTACTTC.

The CDR3 loop reads CASSPADRGIPEAFF. The CDR3 nucleotides read TGTGCCAGCAGCCCAGCAGACAGGGGTATACCTGAAGCTTTCTTT. The chain recombines TRBV9 with TRBJ1-1; the match to TRBD1 covers 8 bases. Trimming removed 4 bases from V and 6 bases from J; junction bases left unmatched: 11. The germline V gene has CDR1 SGDLS and CDR2 YYNGEE. This CDR3 spans 15 amino acids.

This clone was counted only a few times. The chain is built from TRBV15 and TRBJ1-4; possibly TRBD1 for D (6 bases). This CDR3 region has 15 residues. V was trimmed by 6 bases and J by 2 bases, leaving 13 bases between them. From germline, CDR1 is LNHNV and CDR2 YYDKDF (reference sequence). CDR3 nucleotides: TGTGCCACCAGTTGGGGGGCGCAGACTAATGAAAAACTGTTTTTT. Protein sequence: CATSWGAQTNEKLFF.

This chain joins TRBV15 and TRBJ1-5; D not resolved. V lost 3 bases and J lost 5, with 5 bases in between. Germline CDR1 is LNHNV and CDR2 is YYDKDF (reference sequence). The CDR3 is 12 residues long. CDR3 coding DNA: TGTGCCACCAGCAGCAGATATCAGCCCCAGCATTTT. This sequence encodes CATSSRYQPQHF.

The chain employs TRBV2 and TRBJ2-6, with D unclear. The CDR3 sequence is 15 residues long. The germline CDR1 and CDR2 sequences are SNHLY and FYNNEI. V lost 7 bases and J 2 bases, leaving 12 bases between the germline ends. The CDR3 loop is CASMVGYTGANVLTF. Written as DNA, the CDR3 is TGTGCCAGCATGGTAGGGTACACTGGGGCCAACGTCCTGACTTTC.

The chain links TRBV27 to TRBJ1-4; TRBD1 aligns across 9 bases. The CDR3 spans 16 residues. Germline assignment: CDR1 MNHEY and CDR2 SMNVEV (reference sequence). Trimming at V came to 0 bases and at J to 5 bases, leaving 4 bases not matched to a gene. The CDR3: CASSLSGQGVNEKLFF. The CDR3 nucleotides read TGTGCCAGCAGTTTATCGGGACAGGGAGTAAATGAAAAACTGTTTTTT.

This clone was detected a few times. The chain couples TRBV7-9 to TRBJ1-2, with a tentative D call TRBD1 (5 bases). Trimming stripped 6 bases from V and 8 bases from J, with 25 bases between. This CDR3 comprises 16 residues. CDR1 and CDR2 (germline): SEHNR, FQNEAQ (reference sequence). CDR3 protein: CASSFSLSLGEGGYTF. As DNA, the CDR3 is TGTGCCAGCAGTTTTTCACTCTCACTAGGGGAAGGCGGCTACACCTTC.

The rearrangement uses TRBV13 and TRBJ2-5; maybe TRBD2 (5 bases). Germline V lookup: CDR1 PRHDT, CDR2 FYEKMQ (reference sequence). The CDR3 contains 14 residues. V lost 6 bases and J lost 5, with 16 bases in between. The CDR3 region has the DNA TGTGCCAGCAGTCATTCTGGGGTAGCGGAGACCCAGTACTTC. Amino acids: CASSHSGVAETQYF.

The chain is built from TRBV10-2 and TRBJ2-2, with D unclear. The germline CDR1 and CDR2 sequences are WSHSY and SAAADI. The CDR3 length is 16 residues. V was shortened by 5 bases and J by 7 bases, with 20 bases between the two germline ends. The CDR3, as DNA: TGCGCCAGCAGTCCTAATATAGGAGTCGCTGGCGGGGAGCTGTTTTTT. Its protein is CASSPNIGVAGGELFF.